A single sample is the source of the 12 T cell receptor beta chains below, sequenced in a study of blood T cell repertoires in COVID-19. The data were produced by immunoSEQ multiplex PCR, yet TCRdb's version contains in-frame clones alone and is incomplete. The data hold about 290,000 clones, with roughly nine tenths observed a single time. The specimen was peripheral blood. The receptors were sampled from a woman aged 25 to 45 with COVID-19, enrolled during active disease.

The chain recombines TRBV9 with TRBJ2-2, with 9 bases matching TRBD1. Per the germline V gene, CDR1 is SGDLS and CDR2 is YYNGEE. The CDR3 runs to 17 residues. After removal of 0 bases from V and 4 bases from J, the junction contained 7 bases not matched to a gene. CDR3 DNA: TGTGCCAGCAGCGTAGGCCGGTGGACAGGGGCCACCGGGGAGCTGTTTTTT. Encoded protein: CASSVGRWTGATGELFF.

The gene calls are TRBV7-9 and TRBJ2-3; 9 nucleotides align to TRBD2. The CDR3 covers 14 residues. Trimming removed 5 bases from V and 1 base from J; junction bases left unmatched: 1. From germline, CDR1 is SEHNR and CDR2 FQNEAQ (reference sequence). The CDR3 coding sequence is TGTGCCAGCAGCGCTAGCGGGGGCACAGATACGCAGTATTTT. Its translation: CASSASGGTDTQYF. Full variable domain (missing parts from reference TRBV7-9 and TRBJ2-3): DTGVSQNPRHKITKRGQNVTFRCDPISEHNRLYWYRQTLGQGPEFLTYFQNEAQLEKSRLLSDRFSAERPKGSFSTLEIQRTEQGDSAMYLCASSASGGTDTQYFGPGTRLTVL.

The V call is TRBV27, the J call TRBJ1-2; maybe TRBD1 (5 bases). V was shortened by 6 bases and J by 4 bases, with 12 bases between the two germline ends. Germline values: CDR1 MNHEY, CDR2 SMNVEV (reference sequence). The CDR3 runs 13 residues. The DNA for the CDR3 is TGTGCCAGCAGGGCCCTCGGGGGCTATGGCTACACCTTC. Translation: CASRALGGYGYTF.

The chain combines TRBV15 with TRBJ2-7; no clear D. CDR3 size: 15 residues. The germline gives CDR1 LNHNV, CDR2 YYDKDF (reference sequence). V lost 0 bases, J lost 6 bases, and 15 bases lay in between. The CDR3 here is CATSRDRQEGREQYF. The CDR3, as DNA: TGTGCCACCAGCAGAGATCGGCAGGAAGGTCGCGAGCAGTACTTC.

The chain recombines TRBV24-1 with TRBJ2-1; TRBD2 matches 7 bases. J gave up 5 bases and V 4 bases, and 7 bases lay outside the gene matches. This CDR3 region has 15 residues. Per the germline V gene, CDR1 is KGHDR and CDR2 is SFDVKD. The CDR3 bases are TGTGCCACCAGTGAGGGGCGGGGGATTGACAATGAGCAGTTCTTC. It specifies CATSEGRGIDNEQFF.

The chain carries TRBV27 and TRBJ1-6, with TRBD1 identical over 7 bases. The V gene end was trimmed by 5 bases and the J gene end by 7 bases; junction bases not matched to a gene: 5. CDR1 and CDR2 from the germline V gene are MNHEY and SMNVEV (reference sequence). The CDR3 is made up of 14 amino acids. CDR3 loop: CASSIGTVNSPLHF. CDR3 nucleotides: TGTGCCAGCAGTATCGGGACAGTGAATTCACCCCTCCACTTT.

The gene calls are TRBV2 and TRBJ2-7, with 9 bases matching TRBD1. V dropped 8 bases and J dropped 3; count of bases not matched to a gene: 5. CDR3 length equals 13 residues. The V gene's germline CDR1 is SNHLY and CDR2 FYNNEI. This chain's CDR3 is CASARDRVYEQYF. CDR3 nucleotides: TGTGCCAGCGCCAGGGACAGGGTCTACGAGCAGTACTTC.

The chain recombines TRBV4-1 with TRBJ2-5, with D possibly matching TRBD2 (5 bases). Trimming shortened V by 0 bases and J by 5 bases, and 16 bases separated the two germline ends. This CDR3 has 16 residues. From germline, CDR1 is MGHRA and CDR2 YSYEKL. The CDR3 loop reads CASSQDGVRGFETQYF. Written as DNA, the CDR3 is TGCGCCAGCAGCCAAGATGGCGTTCGGGGATTTGAGACCCAGTACTTC.

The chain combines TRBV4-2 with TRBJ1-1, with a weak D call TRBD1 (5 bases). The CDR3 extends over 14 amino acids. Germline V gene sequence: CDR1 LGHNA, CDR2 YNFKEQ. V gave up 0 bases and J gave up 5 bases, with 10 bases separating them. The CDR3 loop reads CASSQDPQGTEAFF. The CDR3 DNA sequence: TGTGCCAGCAGCCAAGATCCCCAGGGTACTGAAGCTTTCTTT.

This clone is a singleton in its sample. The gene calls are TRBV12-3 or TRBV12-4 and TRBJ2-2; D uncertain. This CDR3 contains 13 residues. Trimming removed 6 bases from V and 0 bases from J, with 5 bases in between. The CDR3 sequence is CASSSSNTGELFF. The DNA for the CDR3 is TGTGCCAGCAGCTCCTCGAACACCGGGGAGCTGTTTTTT.

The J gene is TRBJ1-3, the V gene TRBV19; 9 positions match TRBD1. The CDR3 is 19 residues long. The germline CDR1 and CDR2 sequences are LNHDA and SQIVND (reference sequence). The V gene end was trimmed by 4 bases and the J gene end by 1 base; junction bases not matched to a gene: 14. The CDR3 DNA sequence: TGTGCCAGTAGTACACGCAAGACGGACAGGGGCACTTCTGGAAACACCATATATTTT. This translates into CASSTRKTDRGTSGNTIYF.

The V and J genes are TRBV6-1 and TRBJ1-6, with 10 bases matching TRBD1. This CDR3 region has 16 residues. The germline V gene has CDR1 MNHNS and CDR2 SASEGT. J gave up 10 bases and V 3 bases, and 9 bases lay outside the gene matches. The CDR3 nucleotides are TGTGCCAGCAGTGACCCCAGACAGGGGGCATCCTCACCCCTCCACTTT. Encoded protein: CASSDPRQGASSPLHF.